The TCR beta chain under discussion was sequenced for a study of control samples from healthy donors and cancer patients. The assay was immunoSEQ multiplex PCR, and TCRdb's table has in-frame clones only and misses some. The repertoire includes roughly 130,000 clones, 88% of them detected once, and approximately 9.4% sits in the top ten. This clone has just a few counts. With 10 bases clipped from V and 3 bases from J, the junction kept 12 bases outside the gene matches. CDR3 length equals 15 residues. The germline gives CDR1 LNHDA, CDR2 SQIVND (reference sequence). The sequence was collected from a woman aged 25-40 years in good health. Sample: blood. The chain employs TRBV19 and TRBJ1-1; 9 nucleotides align to TRBD1. DNA for the CDR3: TGTGCCACTAGGGGACAGGGCGCTACTTACACTGAAGCTTTCTTT. Translation: CATRGQGATYTEAFF.